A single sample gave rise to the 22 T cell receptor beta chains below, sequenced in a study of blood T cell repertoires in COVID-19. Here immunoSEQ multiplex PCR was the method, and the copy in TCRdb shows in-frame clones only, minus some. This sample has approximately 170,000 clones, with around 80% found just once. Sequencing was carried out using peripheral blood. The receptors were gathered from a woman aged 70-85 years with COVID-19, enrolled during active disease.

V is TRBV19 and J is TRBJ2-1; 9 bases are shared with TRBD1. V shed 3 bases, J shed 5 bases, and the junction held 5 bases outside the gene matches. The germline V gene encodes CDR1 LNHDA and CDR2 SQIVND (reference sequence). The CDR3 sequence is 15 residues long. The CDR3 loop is CASSMGQGIHNEQFF. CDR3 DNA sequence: TGTGCCAGTAGTATGGGACAGGGTATTCACAATGAGCAGTTCTTC.

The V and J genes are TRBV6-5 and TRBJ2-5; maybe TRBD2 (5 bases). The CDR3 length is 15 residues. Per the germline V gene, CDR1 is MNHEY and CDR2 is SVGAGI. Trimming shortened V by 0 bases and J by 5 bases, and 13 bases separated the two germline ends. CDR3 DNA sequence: TGTGCCAGCAGTTACTCAGGGAACTCGGGGGAGACCCAGTACTTC. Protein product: CASSYSGNSGETQYF.

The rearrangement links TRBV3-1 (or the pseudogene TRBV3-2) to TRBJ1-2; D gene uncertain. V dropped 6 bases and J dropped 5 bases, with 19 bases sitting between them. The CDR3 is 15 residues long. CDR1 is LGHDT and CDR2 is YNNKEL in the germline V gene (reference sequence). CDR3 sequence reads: CASRHTKRQEYGYTF. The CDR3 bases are TGTGCCAGCAGACATACCAAAAGGCAGGAATATGGCTACACCTTC.

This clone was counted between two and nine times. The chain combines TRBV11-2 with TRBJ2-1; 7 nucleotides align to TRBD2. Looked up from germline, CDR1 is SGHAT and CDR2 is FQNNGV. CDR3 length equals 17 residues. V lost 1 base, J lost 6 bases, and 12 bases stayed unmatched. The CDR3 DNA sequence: TGTGCCAGCAGCTTAGTGGGTCTGTGGGCGGGAGTCAATGAGCAGTTCTTC. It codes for CASSLVGLWAGVNEQFF.

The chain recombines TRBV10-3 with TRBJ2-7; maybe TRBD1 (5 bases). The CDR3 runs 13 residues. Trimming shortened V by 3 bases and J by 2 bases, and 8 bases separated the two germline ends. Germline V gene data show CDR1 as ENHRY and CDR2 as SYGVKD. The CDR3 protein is CAISDQGPYEQYF. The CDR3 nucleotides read TGTGCCATCAGTGATCAGGGCCCCTACGAGCAGTACTTC.

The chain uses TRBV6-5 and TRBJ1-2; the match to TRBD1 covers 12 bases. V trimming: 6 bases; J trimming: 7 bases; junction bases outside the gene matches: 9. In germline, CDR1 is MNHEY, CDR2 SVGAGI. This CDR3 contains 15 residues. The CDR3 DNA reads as TGTGCCAGCAGCCACTCCCGGGACAGGGGGCCTGGCTACACCTTC. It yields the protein CASSHSRDRGPGYTF.

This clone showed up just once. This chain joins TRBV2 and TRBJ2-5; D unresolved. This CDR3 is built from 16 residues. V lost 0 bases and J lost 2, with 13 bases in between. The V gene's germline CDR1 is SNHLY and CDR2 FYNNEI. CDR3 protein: CASSEALGLGQETQYF. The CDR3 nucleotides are TGTGCCAGCAGTGAAGCGCTAGGTCTCGGACAAGAGACCCAGTACTTC.

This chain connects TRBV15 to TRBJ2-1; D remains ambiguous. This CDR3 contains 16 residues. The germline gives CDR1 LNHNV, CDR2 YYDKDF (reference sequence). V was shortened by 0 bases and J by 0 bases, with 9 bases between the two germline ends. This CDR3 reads CATSRDLPGSYNEQFF. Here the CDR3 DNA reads TGTGCCACCAGCAGAGATCTCCCGGGCTCCTACAATGAGCAGTTCTTC.

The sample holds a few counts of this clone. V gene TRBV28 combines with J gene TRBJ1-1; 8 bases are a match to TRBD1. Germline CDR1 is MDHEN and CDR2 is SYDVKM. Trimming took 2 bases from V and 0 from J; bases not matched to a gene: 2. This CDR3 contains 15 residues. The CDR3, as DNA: TGTGCCAGCAGTTTAACAGGGGGGATGAACACTGAAGCTTTCTTT. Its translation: CASSLTGGMNTEAFF.

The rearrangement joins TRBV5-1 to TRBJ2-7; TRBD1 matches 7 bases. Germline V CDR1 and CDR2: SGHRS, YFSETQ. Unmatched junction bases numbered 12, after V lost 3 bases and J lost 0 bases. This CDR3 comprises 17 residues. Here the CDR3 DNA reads TGCGCCAGCAGCTGGGGGCTTAGGGGGCGTCGCTCCTACGAGCAGTACTTC. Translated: CASSWGLRGRRSYEQYF.

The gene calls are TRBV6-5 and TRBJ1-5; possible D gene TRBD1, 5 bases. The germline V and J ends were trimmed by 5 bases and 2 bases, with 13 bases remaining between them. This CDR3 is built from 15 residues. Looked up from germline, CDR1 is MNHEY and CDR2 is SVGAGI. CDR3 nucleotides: TGTGCCAGCAGTCCCCAGGGATCGGGCAATCAGCCCCAGCATTTT. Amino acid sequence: CASSPQGSGNQPQHF.

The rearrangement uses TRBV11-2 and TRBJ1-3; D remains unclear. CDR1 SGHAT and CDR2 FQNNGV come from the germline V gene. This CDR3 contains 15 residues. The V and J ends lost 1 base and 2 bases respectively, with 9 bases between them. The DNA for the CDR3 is TGTGCCAGCAGCTTAGGTGGTCAGACTGGAAACACCATATATTTT. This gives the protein CASSLGGQTGNTIYF.

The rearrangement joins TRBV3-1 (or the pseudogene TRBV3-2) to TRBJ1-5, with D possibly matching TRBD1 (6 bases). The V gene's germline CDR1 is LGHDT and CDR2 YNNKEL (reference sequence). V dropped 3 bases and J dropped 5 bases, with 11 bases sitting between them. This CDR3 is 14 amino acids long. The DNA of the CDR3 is TGTGCCAGCAGCCAGCGGACAGAGGATCAGCCCCAGCATTTT. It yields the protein CASSQRTEDQPQHF.

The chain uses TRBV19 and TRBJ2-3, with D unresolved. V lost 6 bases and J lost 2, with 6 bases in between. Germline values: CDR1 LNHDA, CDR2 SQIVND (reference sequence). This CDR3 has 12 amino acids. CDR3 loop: CASSVNTDTQYF. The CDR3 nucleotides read TGTGCCAGTAGCGTAAACACAGATACGCAGTATTTT.

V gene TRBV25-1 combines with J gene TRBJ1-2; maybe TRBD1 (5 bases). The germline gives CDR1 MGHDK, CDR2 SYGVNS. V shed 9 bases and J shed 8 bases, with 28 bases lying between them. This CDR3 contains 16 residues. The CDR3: CARRNTTSQVPRGYTF. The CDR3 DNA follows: TGTGCCAGAAGAAACACCACTTCACAGGTCCCCAGGGGCTACACCTTC.

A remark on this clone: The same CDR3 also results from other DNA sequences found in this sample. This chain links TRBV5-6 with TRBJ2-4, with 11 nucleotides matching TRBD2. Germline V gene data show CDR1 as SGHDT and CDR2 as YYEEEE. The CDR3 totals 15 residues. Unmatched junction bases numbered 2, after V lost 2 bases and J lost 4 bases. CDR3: CASSLLAGDKNIQYF. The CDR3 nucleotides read TGTGCCAGCAGCTTACTAGCGGGAGATAAAAACATTCAGTACTTC.

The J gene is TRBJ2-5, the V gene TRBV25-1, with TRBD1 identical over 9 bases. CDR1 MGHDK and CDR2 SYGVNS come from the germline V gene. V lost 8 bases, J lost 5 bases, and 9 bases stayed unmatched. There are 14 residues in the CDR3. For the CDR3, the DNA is TGTGCCAGCCGACGGACAGGGGTGGCGGAGACCCAGTACTTC. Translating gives CASRRTGVAETQYF.

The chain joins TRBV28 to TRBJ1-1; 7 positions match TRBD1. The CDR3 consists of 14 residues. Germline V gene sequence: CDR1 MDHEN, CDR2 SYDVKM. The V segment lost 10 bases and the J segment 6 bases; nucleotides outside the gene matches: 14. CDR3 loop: CAILKPAGGPEAFF. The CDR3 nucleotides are TGTGCCATCCTTAAACCAGCAGGGGGGCCTGAAGCTTTCTTT. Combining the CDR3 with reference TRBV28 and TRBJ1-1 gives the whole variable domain DVKVTQSSRYLVKRTGEKVFLECVQDMDHENMFWYRQDPGLGLRLIYFSYDVKMKEKGDIPEGYSVSREKKERFSLILESASTNQTSMYLCAILKPAGGPEAFFGQGTRLTVV.

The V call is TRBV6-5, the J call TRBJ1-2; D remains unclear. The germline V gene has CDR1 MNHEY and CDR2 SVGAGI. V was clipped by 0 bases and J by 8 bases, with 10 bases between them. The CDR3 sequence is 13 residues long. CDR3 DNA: TGTGCCAGCAGTTACTCCGAGGGTGGAGGCTACACCTTC. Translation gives CASSYSEGGGYTF.

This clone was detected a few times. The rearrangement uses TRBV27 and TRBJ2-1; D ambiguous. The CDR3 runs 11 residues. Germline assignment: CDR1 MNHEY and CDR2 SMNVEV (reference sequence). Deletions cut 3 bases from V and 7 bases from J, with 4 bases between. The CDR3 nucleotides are TGTGCCAGCAGTTTTATGAATGAGCAGTTCTTC. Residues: CASSFMNEQFF.

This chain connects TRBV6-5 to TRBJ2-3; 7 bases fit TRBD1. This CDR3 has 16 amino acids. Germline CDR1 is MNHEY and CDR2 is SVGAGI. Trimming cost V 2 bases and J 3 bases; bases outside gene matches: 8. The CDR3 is CASSYETGFVTDTQYF. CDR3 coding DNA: TGTGCCAGCAGTTACGAGACAGGGTTTGTGACAGATACGCAGTATTTT.

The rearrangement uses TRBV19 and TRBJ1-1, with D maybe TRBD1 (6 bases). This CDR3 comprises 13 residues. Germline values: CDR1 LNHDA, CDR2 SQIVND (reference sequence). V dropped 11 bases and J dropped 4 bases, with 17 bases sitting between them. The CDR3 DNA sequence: TGTGCCTCTCAGGGGCCGCTCGGCACTGAAGCTTTCTTT. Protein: CASQGPLGTEAFF.